This entry concerns a single T cell receptor (beta chain). Its antigen is not identified. This sample was taken from a study of metastatic and nonmetastatic thyroid tumors. Original analysis: Between-group CDR3 differences, defined by clinicopathological status, yielded a distant-metastasis classifier for papillary thyroid cancer. MiXCR reprocessed the PCR reads for TCRdb. None of the V and J calls come from the authors' own analysis; TCRdb made them. Here the sample spans approximately 40,000 clones, less than 50% being singletons. Until they underwent thyroid surgery, no patient had received any treatment. Findings of the study overall: Malignant thyroid tumors reportedly exceeded benign nodules significantly in TCR beta diversity, with the difference appearing in blood and tumor.

CDR3 length equals 16 residues. Germline-derived CDR1 and CDR2 are MNHEY and SVGAGI. The V and J ends lost 1 base and 1 base respectively, with 10 bases between them. The chain couples TRBV6-5 to TRBJ2-2, with D hard to call. The specimen was tumor tissue. This TCR was sampled from a male donor with papillary thyroid cancer or a benign thyroid nodule (not recorded which). Some clones in this sample may be carry-over from other donors' samples. CDR3: CASSYYGSLNTGELFF. The CDR3 DNA follows: TGTGCCAGCAGTTACTACGGAAGTCTGAACACCGGGGAGCTGTTTTTT.